The source of this TCR beta chain is a study of a mutant IDH1 vaccine in newly diagnosed glioma. For the study at large: Visit V13 took place at week 47, and visit V12 happened at week 35.

Profiling relied on immunoSEQ multiplex PCR, and the TCRdb table lists in-frame clones only, not all of them. Among around 60,000 clones, roughly 76% were seen once, and the ten largest hold 5% to 7%. Time point denoted: week 35, safety follow-up. With topical imiquimod, each dose of the vaccine consisted of 300 ug of mutant IDH1 20-mer peptide. Germline CDR1 is WSHSY and CDR2 is SAAADI. The CDR3 has 13 residues. Germline trimming cut 7 bases from V and 3 bases from J; bases unmatched to any gene: 1. About this clone: The antigen remains undetermined.

Whole-study results and caveats: Patients showed vaccine-induced immune responses at a rate of under 95%.

The material sequenced was PBMCs, taken from a glioma patient whose treatment included an IDH1 peptide vaccine. This receptor was identified in a man aged 35 to 55 with glioma. The chain uses TRBV10-2 and TRBJ2-7; 12 nucleotides line up with TRBD2. This CDR3 reads CASKLAGGYEQYF. The CDR3 bases are TGCGCCAGCAAACTAGCGGGGGGCTACGAGCAGTACTTC.